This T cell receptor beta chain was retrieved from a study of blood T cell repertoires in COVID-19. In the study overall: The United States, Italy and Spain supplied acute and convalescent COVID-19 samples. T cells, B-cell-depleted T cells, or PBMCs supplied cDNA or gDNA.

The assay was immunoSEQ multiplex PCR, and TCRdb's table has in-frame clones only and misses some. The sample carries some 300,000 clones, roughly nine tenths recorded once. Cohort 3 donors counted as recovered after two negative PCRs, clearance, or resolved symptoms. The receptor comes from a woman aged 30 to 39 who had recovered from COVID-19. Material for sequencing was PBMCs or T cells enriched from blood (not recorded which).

CDR3 amino acids: CAISESRGQGYSDEQFF. The DNA of the CDR3 is TGTGCCATCAGTGAATCTCGGGGACAGGGGTATAGCGATGAGCAGTTCTTC. V is TRBV10-3 and J is TRBJ2-1; 10 bases fit TRBD1. The CDR3 runs 17 residues. The germline CDR1 and CDR2 sequences are ENHRY and SYGVKD. The ends lost 3 bases at V and 8 bases at J; junction bases unmatched: 13.